This T cell receptor (beta chain) was sequenced during a study of blood T cell repertoires in COVID-19. The wider study: Acute-phase and convalescent COVID-19 samples originated in the United States, Italy and Spain. PBMCs, B-cell-depleted T cells, or T cells provided the cDNA or gDNA that made up the material.

Germline V gene sequence: CDR1 MNHEY, CDR2 SVGAGI. CDR3 length equals 14 residues. The V gene end was trimmed by 5 bases and the J gene end by 8 bases; junction bases not matched to a gene: 9. Source study methods: Quantification of nucleated cells was approximated via reference gene primer amplification. The protocol was immunoSEQ multiplex PCR, while the TCRdb copy is restricted to in-frame clones and leaves out a portion. The DNA gave D and trimming, while V, J and clone size come from that table. Of about 62,000 clones listed, approximately 90% are singletons. The specimen was peripheral blood. This TCR derives from a woman older than 75 with acute or convalescent COVID-19. This chain connects TRBV6-5 to TRBJ1-2; 9 positions match TRBD1. The CDR3 region is CASSKRDRANGYTF. The CDR3 DNA is TGTGCCAGCAGTAAACGGGACAGGGCCAACGGCTACACCTTC.